The T cell receptor beta chain under discussion was sequenced for a study of T cell responses to AZD1222 COVID-19 vaccine (dated by TCRdb to the early 2020s). In terms of the full investigation: AZD1222 recipients whose second dose came at about 4 weeks and those whose second dose came at about 12 weeks were combined into one group, since spike-specific TCR depth and breadth did not differ between the two schedules. Enrollment into the trials was organized by age into subgroups of 18-55, 56-69 and 70-plus years, and those subgroups contained roughly 150, 30 and 60 TCR-sequenced participants, respectively. A total of under 250 trial participants underwent TCR sequencing, of whom about 200 had received two doses of AZD1222 and some 25 had received two doses of the MenACWY control vaccine.

The time point label on this specimen signifies: baseline before first vaccination. Vaccinee samples were obtained from the UK trials COV001 and COV002, which included a single-blind randomized controlled phase 2/3 trial of AZD1222 (ChAdOx1 nCoV-19) in healthy adults. For TCRbeta chain sequencing, PBMC samples from trial participants were taken at day 0 and at day 28 after the second dose. The CDR3 regions of human TCRbeta chains were subjected to immunosequencing. The authors' analysis ran thus. Repertoire TCRs were checked for matches against a reference library of SARS-CoV-2-specific TCRs that had been generated using the MIRA antigen-specificity platform. Breadth was defined as the fraction of unique TCRs that were SARS-CoV-2-associated, and depth was defined as the fraction of total T cells that were SARS-CoV-2-associated. Using the MIRA data, every spike-specific TCR was mapped to the spike region that the TCR reacted to and assigned to either a CD4 or a CD8 class. Log10-transformed breadth and depth values were compared by one-way ANOVA with Sidak's multiple comparisons tests. TCRdb limited this immuneACCESS table to in-frame rearrangements with V and J called. A share of clones is missing; checked studies link under half to unresolved V genes, and the rest is unexplained. V and J calls plus clone size are reproduced from that table; the DNA served to infer D and trimming. A total of some 110,000 clones appear in this sample, about nine tenths of them only once. The top ten hold 5% to 6% of the sample.

Points on this clone: The clone's antigen remains unknown. Base qualities are not provided; no much larger clone lies one nucleotide away.

Here is what the overall study found, with its caveats: Most participants were white British and females outnumbered males, and the authors suggested that clonal diversity may have been underestimated. No day 14 peak-response samples were available, so repertoires were characterized only after the peak T cell response. Only six AZD1222 recipients were SARS-CoV-2 seropositive at baseline, limiting conclusions about previously exposed vaccinees. Vaccine-associated CD4 TCRs spanned the whole spike protein, with dominant responses in regions 160-218 and 743-854. In the small 56-69-year group, the increase in depth fell short of significance, most likely because of low power. Reportedly, almost half of the unique spike-specific TCRs recognized epitopes lying outside the regions that are mutated in the B.1.351 and B.1.1.7 variants. After two AZD1222 doses, both the breadth and the depth of spike-specific TCRs were significantly higher than at day 0 and than in MenACWY recipients.

CDR1 and CDR2 are read off the germline V gene (reference sequence) as SGHNT and YYREEE. Germline trimming: 0 bases from V, 3 bases from J; junction bases outside gene matches: 1. There are 15 amino acids in the CDR3, from cysteine to phenylalanine inclusive. Only the CDR3 region is kept as DNA, spanning 45 bases read in frame from base 1. The sequence was collected from an adult in good health. The source was peripheral blood, collected on day 0 of AZD1222 vaccination. The rearranged chain carries TRBV5-4 and TRBJ1-5; TRBD1 matches 9 bases in the middle. The DNA sequence is TGTGCCAGCAGCTTGGGGACAGGGGTCAATCAGCCCCAGCATTTT. It translates as CASSLGTGVNQPQHF.